The 9 T cell receptor beta chains reported below all come from one sample, sequenced in a study of cytotoxic CD8 clonotypes in ibrutinib-treated CLL. Produced via immunoSEQ multiplex PCR; TCRdb's table is partial and in-frame only. The table includes some 140,000 clones, 75% to 95% detected once. The sequencing here drew on PBMCs, taken after 12 months of ibrutinib treatment. The receptors were gathered from a human donor with chronic lymphocytic leukemia.

The chain links TRBV13 to TRBJ1-1; 7 nucleotides match TRBD1. CDR1 and CDR2 (germline): PRHDT, FYEKMQ (reference sequence). This CDR3 region has 14 residues. V shed 5 bases, J shed 6 bases, and the junction held 9 bases outside the gene matches. The CDR3 coding sequence is TGTGCCAGCAGCCTTGACAGGGTGACCCCTGAAGCTTTCTTT. Residues: CASSLDRVTPEAFF.

This clone was recorded once. V and J are TRBV1 and TRBJ2-3; the table assigns TRBD2, which was not confirmed against the DNA. TRBV1 is a pseudogene segment. CDR3 size: 16 residues. In nucleotides, the CDR3 is TGCACCAGCAGCCAAGAAGAGCGGGGGGGCACAGATACGCAGTATTTT. Its translation: CTSSQEERGGTDTQYF.

V is TRBV7-9 and J is TRBJ1-4, with a weak D call TRBD1 (6 bases). The germline gives CDR1 SEHNR, CDR2 FQNEAQ (reference sequence). Deletions cut 3 bases from V and 10 bases from J, with 21 bases between. The CDR3 spans 16 residues. CDR3 DNA: TGTGCCAGCAGCTTTGGGGGCCCGGGACACCCGGTAAAACTGTTTTTT. This codes for CASSFGGPGHPVKLFF.

V is TRBV2 and J is TRBJ1-2; TRBD1 aligns across 8 bases. In germline, CDR1 is SNHLY, CDR2 FYNNEI. Germline trimming cut 8 bases from V and 6 bases from J; bases unmatched to any gene: 11. The CDR3 spans 14 residues. The CDR3 protein is CASAGQGIFDGYTF. The CDR3 DNA follows: TGTGCCAGCGCAGGACAGGGAATATTCGATGGCTACACCTTC. The entire variable domain, with the rest obtained from reference TRBV2 and TRBJ1-2, is as follows: EPEVTQTPSHQVTQMGQEVILRCVPISNHLYFYWYRQILGQKVEFLVSFYNNEISEKSEIFDDQFSVERPDGSNFTLKIRSTKLEDSAMYFCASAGQGIFDGYTFGSGTRLTVV.

This clone is a singleton in its sample. The chain combines TRBV2 with TRBJ1-2; D uncertain. V was trimmed by 4 bases and J by 5 bases, leaving 8 bases between them. Germline CDR1 is SNHLY and CDR2 is FYNNEI. The CDR3 is 12 residues long. The CDR3 region is CASSVDLYGYTF. The DNA of the CDR3 is TGTGCCAGCAGTGTAGACCTATATGGCTACACCTTC.

The chain is built from TRBV28 and TRBJ1-5, with 8 nucleotides matching TRBD1. Per germline, CDR1 MDHEN and CDR2 SYDVKM. This CDR3 spans 15 amino acids. Germline trimming cut 4 bases from V and 7 bases from J; bases unmatched to any gene: 9. CDR3 DNA sequence: TGTGCCAGCAGTTACCCCACAGGGGGAGGGCAGCCCCAGCATTTT. This codes for CASSYPTGGGQPQHF.

The V gene is TRBV10-1, the J gene TRBJ2-3, with D possibly called TRBD1 or TRBD2 (6 bases each). Trimming cost V 5 bases and J 4 bases, with 16 bases left between them. The CDR3 contains 15 residues. Germline V gives CDR1 WNHNN, CDR2 SYGVQD (reference sequence). The CDR3 DNA reads as TGCGCCAGCAGTAACGGGGGCGCGAGGGCAGATACGCAGTATTTT. Translation gives CASSNGGARADTQYF.

The CDR3 reads CASSQNRDPSPGYTF. The CDR3 region has the DNA TGTGCCAGCAGCCAAAACCGGGACCCCTCTCCGGGCTACACCTTC. The chain recombines TRBV7-2 with TRBJ1-2; tentative D call: TRBD1 (5 bases). The CDR3 consists of 15 residues. The ends were cut back, 5 bases at V and 8 bases at J, with 21 bases in the middle. CDR1 is SGHTA, CDR2 FQGNSA, per germline.

The V call is TRBV28, the J call TRBJ1-3; unclear D gene. The CDR3 is 13 amino acids. V lost 5 bases and J lost 1, with 6 bases in between. Germline loops: CDR1 MDHEN, CDR2 SYDVKM. Here the CDR3 reads CASSTDSGNTIYF. The CDR3 DNA reads TGTGCCAGCAGTACAGATTCTGGAAACACCATATATTTT.